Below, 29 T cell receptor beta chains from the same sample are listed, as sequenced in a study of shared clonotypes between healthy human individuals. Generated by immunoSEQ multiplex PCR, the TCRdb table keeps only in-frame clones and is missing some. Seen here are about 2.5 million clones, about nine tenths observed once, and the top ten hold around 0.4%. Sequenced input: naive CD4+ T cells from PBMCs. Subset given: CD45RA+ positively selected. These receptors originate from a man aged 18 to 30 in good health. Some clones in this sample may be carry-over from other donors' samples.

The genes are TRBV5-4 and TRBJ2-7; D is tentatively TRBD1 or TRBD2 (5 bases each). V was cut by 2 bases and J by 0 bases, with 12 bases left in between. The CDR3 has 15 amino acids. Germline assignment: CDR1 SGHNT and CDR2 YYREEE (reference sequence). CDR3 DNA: TGTGCCAGCAGCTTTTCCGGGACCCTCTCCTACGAGCAGTACTTC. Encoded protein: CASSFSGTLSYEQYF.

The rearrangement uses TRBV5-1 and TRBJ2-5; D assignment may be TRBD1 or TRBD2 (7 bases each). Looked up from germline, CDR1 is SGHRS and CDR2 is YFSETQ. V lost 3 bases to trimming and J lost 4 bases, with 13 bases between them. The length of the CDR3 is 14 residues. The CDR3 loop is CASSWQGEGETQYF. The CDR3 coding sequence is TGCGCCAGCAGCTGGCAGGGGGAGGGAGAGACCCAGTACTTC.

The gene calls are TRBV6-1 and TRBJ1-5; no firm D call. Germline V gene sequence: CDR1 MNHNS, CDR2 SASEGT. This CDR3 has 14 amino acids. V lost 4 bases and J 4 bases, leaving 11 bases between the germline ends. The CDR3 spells CASSASRSNQPQHF. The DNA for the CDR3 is TGTGCCAGCAGTGCCAGCAGGAGTAATCAGCCCCAGCATTTT.

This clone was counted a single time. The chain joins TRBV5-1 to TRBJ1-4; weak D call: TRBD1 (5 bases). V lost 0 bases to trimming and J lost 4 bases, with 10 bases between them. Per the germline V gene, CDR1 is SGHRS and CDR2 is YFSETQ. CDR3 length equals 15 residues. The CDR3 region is CASSLEGQNNEKLFF. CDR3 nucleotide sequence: TGCGCCAGCAGCTTGGAGGGGCAGAATAATGAAAAACTGTTTTTT.

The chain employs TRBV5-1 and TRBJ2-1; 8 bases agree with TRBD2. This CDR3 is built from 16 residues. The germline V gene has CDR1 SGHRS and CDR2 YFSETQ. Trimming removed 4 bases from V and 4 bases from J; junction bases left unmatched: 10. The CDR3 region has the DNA TGCGCCAGCAGCCGAGCGGGGGCCGAGCCTTACAATGAGCAGTTCTTC. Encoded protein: CASSRAGAEPYNEQFF.

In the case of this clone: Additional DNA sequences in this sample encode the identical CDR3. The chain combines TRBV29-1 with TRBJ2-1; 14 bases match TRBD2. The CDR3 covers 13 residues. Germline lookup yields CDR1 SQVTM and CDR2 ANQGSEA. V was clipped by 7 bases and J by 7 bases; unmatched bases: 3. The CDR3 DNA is TGCAGCGCCGGGACTAGCGGGAGAAATGAGCAGTTCTTC. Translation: CSAGTSGRNEQFF.

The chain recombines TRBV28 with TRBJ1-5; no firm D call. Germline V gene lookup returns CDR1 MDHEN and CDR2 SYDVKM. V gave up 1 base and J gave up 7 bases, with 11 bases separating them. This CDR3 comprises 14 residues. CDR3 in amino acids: CASSLFRSLQPQHF. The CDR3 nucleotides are TGTGCCAGCAGTTTATTTCGGTCCTTACAGCCCCAGCATTTT. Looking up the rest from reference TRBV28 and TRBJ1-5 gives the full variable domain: DVKVTQSSRYLVKRTGEKVFLECVQDMDHENMFWYRQDPGLGLRLIYFSYDVKMKEKGDIPEGYSVSREKKERFSLILESASTNQTSMYLCASSLFRSLQPQHFGDGTRLSIL.

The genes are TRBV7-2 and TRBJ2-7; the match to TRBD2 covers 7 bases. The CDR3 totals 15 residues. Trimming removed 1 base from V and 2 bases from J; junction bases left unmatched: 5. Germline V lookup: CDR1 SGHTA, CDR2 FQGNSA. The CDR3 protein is CASSLGSGVPYEQYF. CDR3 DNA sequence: TGTGCCAGCAGCTTAGGCAGCGGGGTCCCCTACGAGCAGTACTTC.

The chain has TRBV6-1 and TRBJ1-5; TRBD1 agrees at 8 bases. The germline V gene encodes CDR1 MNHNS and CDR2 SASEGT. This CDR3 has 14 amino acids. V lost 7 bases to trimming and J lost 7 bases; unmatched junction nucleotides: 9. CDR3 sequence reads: CASTGTGGGQPQHF. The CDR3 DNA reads TGTGCCAGCACGGGGACAGGAGGTGGACAGCCCCAGCATTTT.

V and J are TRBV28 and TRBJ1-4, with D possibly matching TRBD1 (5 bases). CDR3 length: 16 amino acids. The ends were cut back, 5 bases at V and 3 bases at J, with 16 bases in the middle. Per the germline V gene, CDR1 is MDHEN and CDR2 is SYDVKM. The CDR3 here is CASSPWGGRANEKLFF. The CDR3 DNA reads TGTGCCAGCAGTCCCTGGGGGGGAAGGGCTAATGAAAAACTGTTTTTT.

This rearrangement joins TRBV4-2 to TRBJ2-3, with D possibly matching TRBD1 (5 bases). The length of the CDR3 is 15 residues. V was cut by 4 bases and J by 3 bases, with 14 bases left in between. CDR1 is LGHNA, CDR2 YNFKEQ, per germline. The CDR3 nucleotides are TGTGCCAGCAGCCCCCGCGTCCCAGGGACAGATACGCAGTATTTT. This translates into CASSPRVPGTDTQYF.

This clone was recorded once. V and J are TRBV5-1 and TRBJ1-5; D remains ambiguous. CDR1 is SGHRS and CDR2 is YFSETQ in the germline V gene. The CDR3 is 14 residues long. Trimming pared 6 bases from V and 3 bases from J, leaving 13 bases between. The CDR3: CASKKGGDNQPQHF. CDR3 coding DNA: TGCGCCAGCAAAAAAGGCGGCGACAATCAGCCCCAGCATTTT.

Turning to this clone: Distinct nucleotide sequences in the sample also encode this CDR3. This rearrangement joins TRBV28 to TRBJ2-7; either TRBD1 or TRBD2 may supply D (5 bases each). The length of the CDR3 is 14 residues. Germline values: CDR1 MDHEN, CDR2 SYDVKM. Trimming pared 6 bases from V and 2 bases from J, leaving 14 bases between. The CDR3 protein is CASSPGTVTYEQYF. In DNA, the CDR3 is TGTGCCAGCAGCCCTGGGACGGTGACCTACGAGCAGTACTTC.

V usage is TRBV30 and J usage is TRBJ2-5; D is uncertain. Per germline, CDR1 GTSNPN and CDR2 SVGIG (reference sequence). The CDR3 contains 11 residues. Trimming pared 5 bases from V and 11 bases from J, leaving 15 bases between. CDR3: CAWSKSREQYF. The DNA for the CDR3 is TGTGCCTGGTCTAAGTCCCGAGAGCAGTACTTC.

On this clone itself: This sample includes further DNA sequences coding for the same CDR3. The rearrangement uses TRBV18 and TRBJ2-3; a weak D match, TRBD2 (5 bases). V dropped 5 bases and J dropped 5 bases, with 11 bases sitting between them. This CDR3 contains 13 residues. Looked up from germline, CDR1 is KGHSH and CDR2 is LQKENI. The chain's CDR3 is CASSGLAGDTQYF. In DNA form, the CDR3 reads TGTGCCAGCTCAGGGCTAGCTGGAGATACGCAGTATTTT.

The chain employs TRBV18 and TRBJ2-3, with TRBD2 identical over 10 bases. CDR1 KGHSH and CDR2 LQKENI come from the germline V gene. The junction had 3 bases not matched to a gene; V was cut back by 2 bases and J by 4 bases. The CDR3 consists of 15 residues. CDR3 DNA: TGTGCCAGCTCACCAAAGCGGGAGGGCGCAGATACGCAGTATTTT. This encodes CASSPKREGADTQYF.

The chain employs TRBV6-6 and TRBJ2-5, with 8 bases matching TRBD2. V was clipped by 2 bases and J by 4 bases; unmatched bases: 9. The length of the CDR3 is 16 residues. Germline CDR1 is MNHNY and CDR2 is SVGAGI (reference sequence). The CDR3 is CASSYPIAGLGETQYF. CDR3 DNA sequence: TGTGCCAGCAGTTACCCCATAGCGGGACTAGGAGAGACCCAGTACTTC.

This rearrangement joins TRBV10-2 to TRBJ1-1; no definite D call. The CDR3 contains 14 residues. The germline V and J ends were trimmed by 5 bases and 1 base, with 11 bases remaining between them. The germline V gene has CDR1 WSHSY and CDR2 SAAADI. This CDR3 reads CASSFASGNTEAFF. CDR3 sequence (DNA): TGCGCCAGCAGTTTCGCCTCGGGGAACACTGAAGCTTTCTTT.

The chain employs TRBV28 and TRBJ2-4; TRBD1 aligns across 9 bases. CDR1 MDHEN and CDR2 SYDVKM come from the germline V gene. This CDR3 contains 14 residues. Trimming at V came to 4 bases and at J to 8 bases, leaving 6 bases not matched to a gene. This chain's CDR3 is CASSSYRGPDIQYF. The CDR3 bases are TGTGCCAGCAGTTCGTACAGGGGGCCGGACATTCAGTACTTC.

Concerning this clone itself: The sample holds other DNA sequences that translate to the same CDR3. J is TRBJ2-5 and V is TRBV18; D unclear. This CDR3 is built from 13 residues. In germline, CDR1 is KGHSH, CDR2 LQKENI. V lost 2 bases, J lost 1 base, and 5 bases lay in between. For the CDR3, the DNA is TGTGCCAGCTCACCAACCCCCCAAGAGACCCAGTACTTC. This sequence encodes CASSPTPQETQYF.

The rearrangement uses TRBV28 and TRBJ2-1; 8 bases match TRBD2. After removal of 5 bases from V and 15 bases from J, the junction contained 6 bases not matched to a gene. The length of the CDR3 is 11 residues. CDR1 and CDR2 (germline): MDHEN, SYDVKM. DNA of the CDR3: TGTGCCAGCAGTGGTAGCGGGACTTGGTTCTTC. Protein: CASSGSGTWFF.

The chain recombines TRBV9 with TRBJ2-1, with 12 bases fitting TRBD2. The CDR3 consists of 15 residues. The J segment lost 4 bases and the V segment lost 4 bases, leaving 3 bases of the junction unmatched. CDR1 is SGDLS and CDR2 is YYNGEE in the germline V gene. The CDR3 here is CASSLLAGGYNEQFF. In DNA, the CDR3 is TGTGCCAGCAGCCTACTAGCGGGAGGATACAATGAGCAGTTCTTC.

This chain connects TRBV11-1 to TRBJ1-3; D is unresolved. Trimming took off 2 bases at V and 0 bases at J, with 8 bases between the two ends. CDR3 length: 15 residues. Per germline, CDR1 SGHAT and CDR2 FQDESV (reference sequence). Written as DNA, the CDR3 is TGTGCCAGCAGCTTATCCACTCACTCTGGAAACACCATATATTTT. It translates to CASSLSTHSGNTIYF. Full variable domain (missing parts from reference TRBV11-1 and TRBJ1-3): EAEVAQSPRYKITEKSQAVAFWCDPISGHATLYWYRQILGQGPELLVQFQDESVVDDSQLPKDRFSAERLKGVDSTLKIQPAELGDSAMYLCASSLSTHSGNTIYFGEGSWLTVV.

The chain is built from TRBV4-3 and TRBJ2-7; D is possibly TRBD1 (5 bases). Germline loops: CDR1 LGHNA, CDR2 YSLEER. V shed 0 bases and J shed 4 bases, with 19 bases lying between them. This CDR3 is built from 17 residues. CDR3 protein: CASSQEAIPGFPYEQYF. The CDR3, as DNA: TGCGCCAGCAGCCAAGAGGCGATACCAGGGTTCCCGTACGAGCAGTACTTC.

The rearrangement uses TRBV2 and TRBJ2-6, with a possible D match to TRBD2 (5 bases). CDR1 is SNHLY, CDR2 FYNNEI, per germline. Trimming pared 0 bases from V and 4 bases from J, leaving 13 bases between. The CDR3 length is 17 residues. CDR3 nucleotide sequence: TGTGCCAGCAGTGAAGCGTTGAGGGTGCAAGGGGCCAACGTCCTGACTTTC. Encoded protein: CASSEALRVQGANVLTF.

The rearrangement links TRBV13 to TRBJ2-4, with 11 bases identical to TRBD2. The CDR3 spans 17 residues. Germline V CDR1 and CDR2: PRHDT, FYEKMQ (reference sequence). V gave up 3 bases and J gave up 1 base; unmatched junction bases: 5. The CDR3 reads CASSFLSGRVAKNIQYF. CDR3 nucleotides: TGTGCCAGCAGCTTCCTTAGCGGGAGGGTGGCCAAAAACATTCAGTACTTC.

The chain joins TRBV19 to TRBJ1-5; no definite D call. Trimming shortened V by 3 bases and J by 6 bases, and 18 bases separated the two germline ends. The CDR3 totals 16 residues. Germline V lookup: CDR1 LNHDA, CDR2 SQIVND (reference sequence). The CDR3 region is CASSIRHLAVGQPQHF. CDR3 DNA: TGTGCCAGTAGTATTCGTCATCTGGCAGTTGGTCAGCCCCAGCATTTT.

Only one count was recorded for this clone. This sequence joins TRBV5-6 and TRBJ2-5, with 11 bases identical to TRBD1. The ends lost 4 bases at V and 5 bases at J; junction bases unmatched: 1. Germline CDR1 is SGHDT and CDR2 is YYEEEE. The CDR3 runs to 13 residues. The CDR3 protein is CASSRDRGETQYF. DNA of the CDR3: TGTGCCAGCAGCCGGGACAGGGGGGAGACCCAGTACTTC.

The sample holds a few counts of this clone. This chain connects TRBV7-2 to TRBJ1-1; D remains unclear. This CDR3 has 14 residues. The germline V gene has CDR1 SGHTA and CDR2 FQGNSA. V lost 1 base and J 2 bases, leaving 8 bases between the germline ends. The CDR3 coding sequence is TGTGCCAGCAGCTTAGGGCAGGCCAACACTGAAGCTTTCTTT. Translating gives CASSLGQANTEAFF.